This T cell receptor beta chain comes out of a study of metastatic and nonmetastatic thyroid tumors (dated by TCRdb to 2018 to 2020). General notes on the study: Repertoires from peripheral blood and from tumor or nodule tissue samples of malignant and benign thyroid patients were compared.

None of the patients had been given any treatment before thyroid surgery. Using T-cell receptor beta sequencing, the study looked back at clinical samples from patients collected from about 2011 to 2018. Overall results and qualifications from the work: In both blood and tumor samples, TCR beta diversity was reported to be significantly higher in malignant tumors than in benign nodules.

Remarks on this clone: This receptor's antigen is unknown. Base qualities are not recorded, but no much larger clone differs from it by a single base.

Libraries came from PCR. Instrument used: Illumina HiSeq 4000. High-throughput sequencing was used to profile the CDR3 region of the TCR beta-chain in every patient. The study's processing was this. Drawing on CDR3 differences between clinicopathological groups, the researchers built a classifier meant to tell apart patients with distant-metastatic papillary thyroid cancer. The Shannon index was used to measure repertoire diversity, and the Morisita-Horn index was used to measure how similar tumor and blood repertoires were. TCRdb reprocessing: public reads trimmed at Q25 with fastp, clones called with MiXCR, in-frame beta chains kept. The V and J calls shown here were made by TCRdb, not taken from the authors' results. The sample table holds 22,000 or so clones, of which about 14% were seen once. In total, the top ten clones hold about 39% of the sample. This TCR derives from a female donor with papillary thyroid cancer or a benign thyroid nodule (not recorded which). Some clones in this sample may be carry-over from other donors' samples. Sequenced input: blood.

The CDR3 in this case is CASTVSLGGNQPQHF. The DNA sequence follows: TGTGCCAGCACTGTATCCCTGGGGGGCAATCAGCCCCAGCATTTT. Recombination joined TRBV28 with TRBJ1-5; TRBD1 could be the D gene, as 5 bases match. The CDR3 sequence holds 15 residues, the cysteine and phenylalanine included. Left in the record is the CDR3 DNA by itself, 45 bases read in frame from the first base. V was cut back by 7 bases and J by 2 bases, leaving a gap of 15 bases between them. The CDR1 and CDR2 encoded by the germline V gene are MDHEN and SYDVKM.